These 30 T cell receptor beta chains came from one sample sequenced in a study of T-cell memory formation after mild COVID-19. TCRdb processed the 5' RACE reads anew with MiXCR; each CDR3 protein has one entry. The data contain some 130,000 distinct CDR3 sequences, roughly 15% of them singletons. Source material: PBMCs or a T cell subset sorted from them (not recorded which). These receptors all come from an adult woman who had mild COVID-19 (a few samples of this study predate the infection). Cell type and time point are not known.

The CDR3 is CASSVGTASPLHF. DNA of the CDR3: TGCGCCAGCAGCGTCGGGACGGCTTCACCCCTCCACTTT. V usage is TRBV5-1 and J usage is TRBJ1-6; TRBD1 might be the D (5 bases). The V gene lost 4 bases and the J gene lost 9 bases, with 11 bases spanning the gap. Germline V gives CDR1 SGHRS, CDR2 YFSETQ. This CDR3 is 13 amino acids long.

This clonotype was seen repeatedly, ten times or more. This chain connects TRBV2 to TRBJ2-2; the D is unclear. The CDR3 contains 14 residues. V was cut by 5 bases and J by 4 bases, with 11 bases left in between. Germline assignment: CDR1 SNHLY and CDR2 FYNNEI. CDR3 bases: TGTGCCAGCAGTACGTTCGAGAGCACCGGGGAGCTGTTTTTT. Its protein is CASSTFESTGELFF.

In this sample, this clonotype turned up many times. The genes are TRBV4-2 and TRBJ1-6, with TRBD1 matching 9 bases. CDR1 is LGHNA and CDR2 is YNFKEQ in the germline V gene. The CDR3 covers 17 residues. The V gene end was trimmed by 4 bases and the J gene end by 7 bases; junction bases not matched to a gene: 11. This CDR3 is CASSRTIGTGSNSPLHF. The CDR3 region has the DNA TGTGCCAGCAGCCGAACGATCGGGACAGGGTCGAATTCACCCCTCCACTTT.

J is TRBJ2-2 and V is TRBV19; possibly TRBD1 for D (6 bases). CDR3 length: 16 amino acids. Trimming left V 1 base short and J 1 base short, with 10 bases between. CDR1 is LNHDA and CDR2 is SQIVND in the germline V gene (reference sequence). DNA for the CDR3: TGTGCCAGTAGTATAGGGAACAGGGTGAACACCGGGGAGCTGTTTTTT. It encodes CASSIGNRVNTGELFF.

The chain recombines TRBV5-1 with TRBJ2-3; no clear D gene. The CDR3 spans 16 residues. Trimming removed 4 bases at V and 0 bases at J, with 15 bases between. Germline V gives CDR1 SGHRS, CDR2 YFSETQ. The DNA for the CDR3 is TGCGCCAGCAGCCCGCGGCAACCCCCTAGCACAGATACGCAGTATTTT. This encodes CASSPRQPPSTDTQYF. The full variable domain, with the rest looked up from reference TRBV5-1 and TRBJ2-3, is KAGVTQTPRYLIKTRGQQVTLSCSPISGHRSVSWYQQTPGQGLQFLFEYFSETQRNKGNFPGRFSGRQFSNSRSEMNVSTLELGDSALYLCASSPRQPPSTDTQYFGPGTRLTVL.

This chain uses TRBV5-6 with TRBJ2-1, with no clear D. The CDR3 runs to 16 residues. V lost 3 bases to trimming and J lost 1 base, with 14 bases between them. Germline V lookup: CDR1 SGHDT, CDR2 YYEEEE. The CDR3 sequence: CASSSIALSSYNEQFF. The CDR3 nucleotides read TGTGCCAGCAGCTCAATCGCACTATCGTCCTACAATGAGCAGTTCTTC.

The sample holds a few counts of this clonotype. The gene calls are TRBV7-2 and TRBJ2-2; D remains ambiguous. V gave up 2 bases and J gave up 7 bases, with 14 bases separating them. CDR1 is SGHTA and CDR2 is FQGNSA in the germline V gene. The CDR3 has 15 residues. This CDR3 reads CASSLPVHTIGELFF. Written as DNA, the CDR3 is TGTGCCAGCAGCTTACCGGTACACACCATCGGGGAGCTGTTTTTT. The variable domain in full, with the rest retrieved from reference TRBV7-2 and TRBJ2-2, is GAGVSQSPSNKVTEKGKDVELRCDPISGHTALYWYRQSLGQGLEFLIYFQGNSAPDKSGLPSDRFSAERTGGSVSTLTIQRTQQEDSAVYLCASSLPVHTIGELFFGEGSRLTVL.

V and J are TRBV21-1 and TRBJ2-7; the table's TRBD1 call for D was not verified on the DNA. TRBV21-1 is shown as a pseudogene. The length of the CDR3 is 17 residues. For the CDR3, the DNA is TGTGCCAGCAGCAAAGCGAAGGGGATTTCCATAAGCTACGAGCAGTACTTC. This sequence encodes CASSKAKGISISYEQYF.

A few counts support this clonotype. The rearrangement joins TRBV7-9 to TRBJ2-3; 14 bases are a match to TRBD2. The V and J ends lost 5 bases and 5 bases, in that order; junction bases with no gene match: 9. CDR3 length: 17 amino acids. The V gene's germline CDR1 is SEHNR and CDR2 FQNEAQ (reference sequence). The CDR3 region has the DNA TGTGCCAGCAGCCCCCCGCCCGGACTAGCGGGAGGAGATACGCAGTATTTT. Protein: CASSPPPGLAGGDTQYF.

This clonotype was observed a handful of times. The chain uses TRBV7-6 and TRBJ2-3, with a weak D call TRBD2 (6 bases). The CDR3 runs 16 residues. The germline V and J ends were trimmed by 5 bases and 2 bases, with 17 bases remaining between them. Germline CDR1 and CDR2: SGHVS and FNYEAQ. As DNA, the CDR3 is TGTGCCAGCAGCCGCGGGGCAGGGTCCACCACAGATACGCAGTATTTT. As protein: CASSRGAGSTTDTQYF. Based on the CDR3 plus reference TRBV7-6 and TRBJ2-3, the full variable domain is GAGVSQSPRYKVTKRGQDVALRCDPISGHVSLYWYRQALGQGPEFLTYFNYEAQQDKSGLPNDRFSAERPEGSISTLTIQRTEQRDSAMYRCASSRGAGSTTDTQYFGPGTRLTVL.

This clonotype appeared a few times. The chain combines TRBV29-1 with TRBJ2-1, with 10 nucleotides matching TRBD2. The J segment lost 0 bases and the V segment lost 4 bases, leaving 9 bases of the junction unmatched. This CDR3 is built from 17 residues. In germline, CDR1 is SQVTM, CDR2 ANQGSEA. DNA of the CDR3: TGCAGCGTTGGGGGCCTAGCGGGAGCGAGCTCCTACAATGAGCAGTTCTTC. It yields the protein CSVGGLAGASSYNEQFF.

This clonotype was counted a few times. V gene TRBV5-1 combines with J gene TRBJ2-2; TRBD1 is a possible D gene (6 bases). The germline V gene has CDR1 SGHRS and CDR2 YFSETQ. Trimming took 4 bases from V and 4 from J, leaving 14 bases between them. The CDR3 has 15 residues. CDR3 bases: TGCGCCAGCAGCCAGACAGGTGGGACCACCGGGGAGCTGTTTTTT. It yields the protein CASSQTGGTTGELFF.

This clonotype was counted a few times. This chain uses TRBV18 with TRBJ2-7; the D is unclear. V was cut by 1 base and J by 1 base, with 11 bases left in between. There are 15 residues in the CDR3. Germline assignment: CDR1 KGHSH and CDR2 LQKENI. In nucleotides, the CDR3 is TGTGCCAGCTCACCACGCATGACATTTTCCTACGAGCAGTACTTC. Protein: CASSPRMTFSYEQYF.

The genes are TRBV27 and TRBJ2-3; 11 bases map to TRBD2. Trimming removed 5 bases from V and 2 bases from J; junction bases left unmatched: 6. There are 16 residues in the CDR3. Germline V lookup: CDR1 MNHEY, CDR2 SMNVEV (reference sequence). DNA for the CDR3: TGTGCCAGCAGTCCTCGACTAGCGGGGCCCACAGATACGCAGTATTTT. Translating gives CASSPRLAGPTDTQYF.

This chain joins TRBV3-1 and TRBJ2-1; 11 nucleotides agree with TRBD2. The CDR3 is 18 residues long. The germline CDR1 and CDR2 sequences are LGHDT and YNNKEL (reference sequence). V shed 2 bases, J shed 6 bases, and the junction held 12 bases outside the gene matches. This CDR3 reads CASSQRRLSGGDVNEQFF. The CDR3 DNA follows: TGTGCCAGCAGCCAACGCAGACTTAGCGGGGGGGACGTCAATGAGCAGTTCTTC.

This clonotype was observed many times. The chain joins TRBV27 to TRBJ2-6; D unresolved. Germline V gene sequence: CDR1 MNHEY, CDR2 SMNVEV (reference sequence). Trimming cost V 0 bases and J 0 bases, with 9 bases left between them. CDR3 length equals 17 residues. This CDR3 is CASSLSFSPSGANVLTF. CDR3 DNA: TGTGCCAGCAGTTTATCATTTAGTCCCTCTGGGGCCAACGTCCTGACTTTC.

V and J are TRBV29-1 and TRBJ2-7; D is undetermined. Germline V CDR1 and CDR2: SQVTM, ANQGSEA. The CDR3 is made up of 11 amino acids. V dropped 1 base and J dropped 2 bases, with 3 bases sitting between them. As DNA, the CDR3 is TGCAGCGTTGAAGGGCCCTACGAGCAGTACTTC. Amino acids: CSVEGPYEQYF.

The V gene is TRBV5-6, the J gene TRBJ1-1, with unresolved D. V was clipped by 0 bases and J by 2 bases, with 8 bases between them. The CDR3 extends over 14 amino acids. Germline CDR1 is SGHDT and CDR2 is YYEEEE. The CDR3 DNA follows: TGTGCCAGCAGCTTGGTTATGGGAAACACTGAAGCTTTCTTT. Translating gives CASSLVMGNTEAFF.

This clonotype has more than one count but fewer than ten. V gene TRBV5-1 combines with J gene TRBJ2-1; 7 bases fit TRBD1. CDR1 and CDR2 (germline): SGHRS, YFSETQ. The CDR3 consists of 15 residues. V lost 3 bases to trimming and J lost 2 bases; unmatched junction nucleotides: 5. In nucleotides, the CDR3 is TGCGCCAGCAGCTCCGGGACAGTCCCCTACAATGAGCAGTTCTTC. It codes for CASSSGTVPYNEQFF.

This clonotype was detected a few times. The chain carries TRBV6-2 or TRBV6-3 and TRBJ2-7, with 8 nucleotides matching TRBD2. In germline, CDR1 is MNHEY, CDR2 SVGEGT. The CDR3 sequence is 14 residues long. V lost 6 bases, J lost 3 bases, and 7 bases stayed unmatched. The CDR3 DNA is TGTGCCAGCAGACCCCGGGGGGGGCACTACGAGCAGTACTTC. Protein product: CASRPRGGHYEQYF.

This clonotype was observed a handful of times. The chain combines TRBV7-6 with TRBJ2-2, with D possibly TRBD1 on 6 matching bases. The CDR3 is 17 residues long. Trimming pared 2 bases from V and 0 bases from J, leaving 13 bases between. CDR1 is SGHVS, CDR2 FNYEAQ, per germline. CDR3 DNA sequence: TGTGCCAGCAGCTTACAGCCACGGGACACGAACACCGGGGAGCTGTTTTTT. Encoded protein: CASSLQPRDTNTGELFF.

This clonotype was counted ten times or more. This rearrangement joins TRBV7-8 to TRBJ2-5; D remains unclear. Germline V lookup: CDR1 SGHVS, CDR2 FQNEAQ. V lost 4 bases, J lost 5 bases, and 8 bases lay in between. The CDR3 has 12 residues. CDR3 bases: TGTGCCAGCAGCTCAGGACGGGAGACCCAGTACTTC. It codes for CASSSGRETQYF.

V and J are TRBV11-1 and TRBJ2-5; D is uncertain. Germline assignment: CDR1 SGHAT and CDR2 FQDESV (reference sequence). This CDR3 has 12 residues. The germline V and J ends were trimmed by 1 base and 9 bases, with 9 bases remaining between them. The CDR3, as DNA: TGTGCCAGCAGCTTAGAGGTGACATCCCAGTACTTC. Its protein product is CASSLEVTSQYF.

This CDR3 is CASSLSYGDYGYTF. The CDR3, as DNA: TGTGCCAGCAGCTTATCATACGGGGACTATGGCTACACCTTC. The chain has TRBV7-2 and TRBJ1-2; D is undetermined. Trimming pared 2 bases from V and 3 bases from J, leaving 10 bases between. The CDR3 is 14 amino acids. CDR1 is SGHTA, CDR2 FQGNSA, per germline.

The chain employs TRBV4-3 and TRBJ2-7; the D gene could be TRBD1 or TRBD2 (6 bases each). V was pared by 0 bases and J by 3 bases, with 12 bases between. CDR3 size: 15 residues. CDR1 and CDR2 from the germline V gene are LGHNA and YSLEER. This CDR3 is CASSQDPGEVYEQYF. For the CDR3, the DNA is TGCGCCAGCAGCCAAGATCCAGGGGAGGTCTACGAGCAGTACTTC.

V usage is TRBV12-3 or TRBV12-4 and J usage is TRBJ1-1; no clear D. Trimming pared 10 bases from V and 1 base from J, leaving 16 bases between. CDR3 length: 14 amino acids. CDR3 DNA sequence: TGTGCCATCATTAAAGGAGCGCCGAACACTGAAGCTTTCTTT. Amino acids: CAIIKGAPNTEAFF.

There are a few counts of this clonotype. The chain combines TRBV5-1 with TRBJ2-2; D not resolved. Trimming took off 2 bases at V and 6 bases at J, with 14 bases between the two ends. CDR1 SGHRS and CDR2 YFSETQ come from the germline V gene. The CDR3 has 15 amino acids. CDR3 in DNA: TGCGCCAGCAGCTTTCATGGAAATAGGGCCGGGGAGCTGTTTTTT. This translates into CASSFHGNRAGELFF.

This clonotype has a handful of counts. This chain connects TRBV19 to TRBJ2-1, with 13 nucleotides matching TRBD2. Germline lookup yields CDR1 LNHDA and CDR2 SQIVND (reference sequence). V was clipped by 1 base and J by 4 bases; unmatched bases: 1. The CDR3 totals 16 residues. CDR3 in DNA: TGTGCCAGTAGTATAGGACTAGCGGGAGGATACAATGAGCAGTTCTTC. The encoded protein is CASSIGLAGGYNEQFF.

This clonotype was detected a few times. The chain couples TRBV7-9 to TRBJ2-7; a possible D gene is TRBD1 (5 bases). In germline, CDR1 is SEHNR, CDR2 FQNEAQ (reference sequence). Trimming stripped 5 bases from V and 2 bases from J, with 10 bases between. The CDR3 has 13 residues. Written as DNA, the CDR3 is TGTGCCAGCAGCCCGCAGGGAACCTACGAGCAGTACTTC. Translating it yields CASSPQGTYEQYF.

A few counts support this clonotype. The J gene is TRBJ2-2, the V gene TRBV9; possible D gene TRBD2, 7 bases. Germline V CDR1 and CDR2: SGDLS, YYNGEE. V shed 0 bases and J shed 7 bases, with 16 bases lying between them. The CDR3 loop spans 16 amino acids. The CDR3 is CASSVAPTGGSGELFF. Written as DNA, the CDR3 is TGTGCCAGCAGCGTAGCCCCCACGGGGGGCAGCGGGGAGCTGTTTTTT.